Below are 31 T cell receptor beta chains sequenced from a single sample in a study of PD-L1 blockade in urothelial cancer. The time point is: pretreatment peripheral blood. Clones were read by immunoSEQ multiplex PCR, and TCRdb kept only the in-frame ones, dropping some. The data contain about 95,000 clones, roughly 84% of them singletons. Material: PBMCs, obtained around atezolizumab (anti-PD-L1) treatment. The receptors stem from a man aged 55 to 70 with urothelial cancer.

The chain joins TRBV30 to TRBJ2-6; D unresolved. The germline V gene encodes CDR1 GTSNPN and CDR2 SVGIG (reference sequence). With 8 bases removed from V and 1 base from J, the gap between germline ends came to 9 bases. The CDR3 has 13 residues. The CDR3 nucleotides are TGTGCCCTCGGGTCTTCTGGGGCCAACGTCCTGACTTTC. This translates into CALGSSGANVLTF.

The J gene is TRBJ2-5, the V gene TRBV5-1; 12 bases agree with TRBD2. This CDR3 has 15 amino acids. Germline loops: CDR1 SGHRS, CDR2 YFSETQ. Trimming at V came to 4 bases and at J to 4 bases, leaving 5 bases not matched to a gene. In DNA, the CDR3 is TGCGCCAGCAGCCCCGGACTAGCGGGATTAGAGACCCAGTACTTC. It codes for CASSPGLAGLETQYF.

This sequence joins TRBV7-8 and TRBJ1-1, with 8 nucleotides matching TRBD1. CDR1 is SGHVS, CDR2 FQNEAQ, per germline. The CDR3 is 17 residues long. The J segment lost 3 bases and the V segment lost 1 base, leaving 10 bases of the junction unmatched. DNA of the CDR3: TGTGCCAGCAGCTTAGAGGCAGGGGGCATTGGGTACACTGAAGCTTTCTTT. It specifies CASSLEAGGIGYTEAFF.

CDR3 in amino acids: CASSETGARSYEQYF. The CDR3 DNA follows: TGCGCCAGCAGTGAGACAGGGGCAAGGTCCTACGAGCAGTACTTC. The chain combines TRBV10-1 with TRBJ2-7; TRBD1 agrees at 7 bases. The V segment lost 2 bases and the J segment 1 base; nucleotides outside the gene matches: 5. Germline CDR1 and CDR2: WNHNN and SYGVQD (reference sequence). This CDR3 is built from 15 residues.

The V and J genes are TRBV4-3 and TRBJ1-2; 10 bases match TRBD1. V was clipped by 1 base and J by 4 bases; unmatched bases: 6. CDR1 LGHNA and CDR2 YSLEER come from the germline V gene. CDR3 size: 16 residues. CDR3 in DNA: TGCGCCAGCAGCCAAGCCCCGACAGGGGGCGTCTATGGCTACACCTTC. Amino acids: CASSQAPTGGVYGYTF.

CDR3 sequence (DNA): TGTGCCAGCAGCTTATCTGGAGGGCAGGGGGCGCAAGCTTTCTTT. It codes for CASSLSGGQGAQAFF. The rearrangement joins TRBV7-3 to TRBJ1-1, with 8 bases lining up with TRBD1. The trim removed 2 bases at V and 9 bases at J, leaving 11 bases unmatched. The CDR3 extends over 15 amino acids. Germline CDR1 SGHTA, CDR2 FQGTGA.

Ten or more counts support this clone. This chain uses TRBV7-2 with TRBJ2-5; D possibly corresponds to TRBD1 (5 bases). Trimming pared 1 base from V and 1 base from J, leaving 10 bases between. The CDR3 is made up of 15 amino acids. Germline lookup yields CDR1 SGHTA and CDR2 FQGNSA. CDR3: CASSLGAGSQETQYF. The CDR3 region has the DNA TGTGCCAGCAGCTTAGGGGCAGGGTCCCAAGAGACCCAGTACTTC.

The chain carries TRBV7-6 and TRBJ2-7; TRBD2 agrees at 11 bases. CDR1 SGHVS and CDR2 FNYEAQ come from the germline V gene. Losses at the gene ends were 6 bases for V and 4 bases for J; bases not matched to a gene: 11. This CDR3 has 16 residues. This CDR3 is CASRTLAGGPRYEQYF. In nucleotides, the CDR3 is TGTGCCAGCAGGACGTTAGCGGGAGGGCCGAGGTACGAGCAGTACTTC.

This clone occurred once. The chain recombines TRBV5-6 with TRBJ2-3, with 7 bases aligning to TRBD1. The CDR3 extends over 16 amino acids. The germline CDR1 and CDR2 sequences are SGHDT and YYEEEE. Losses at the gene ends were 5 bases for V and 1 base for J; bases not matched to a gene: 10. The CDR3 here is CASSYQPGTGTDTQYF. CDR3 sequence (DNA): TGTGCCAGCAGTTATCAACCCGGGACAGGCACAGATACGCAGTATTTT. The full variable domain, in which reference TRBV5-6 and TRBJ2-3 provide the parts outside the CDR3, is DAGVTQSPTHLIKTRGQQVTLRCSPKSGHDTVSWYQQALGQGPQFIFQYYEEEERQRGNFPDRFSGHQFPNYSSELNVNALLLGDSALYLCASSYQPGTGTDTQYFGPGTRLTVL.

J is TRBJ1-5 and V is TRBV27; TRBD1 aligns across 8 bases. This CDR3 contains 13 residues. J was trimmed by 2 bases and V by 6 bases; bases with no gene match: 0. The germline CDR1 and CDR2 sequences are MNHEY and SMNVEV (reference sequence). CDR3 bases: TGTGCCAGCAGGACAGGGGGCAATCAGCCCCAGCATTTT. Its translation is CASRTGGNQPQHF.

Points on this clone: The junction departs from germline at one end; a sequencing error may be responsible. The V gene is TRBV7-7, the J gene TRBJ2-5, with D unresolved. Germline lookup yields CDR1 SSHAT and CDR2 FNYEAQ (reference sequence). The CDR3 loop spans 13 amino acids. The CDR3 sequence: CASSLNIQETQYF. CDR3 in DNA: TGTGCTAGCAGCTTGAACATCCAAGAGACCCAGTACTTC. The whole variable domain, filled in from reference TRBV7-7 and TRBJ2-5, reads GAGVSQSPRYKVTKRGQDVTLRCDPISSHATLYWYQQALGQGPEFLTYFNYEAQPDKSGLPSDRFSAERPEGSISTLTIQRTEQRDSAMYRCASSLNIQETQYFGPGTRLLVL.

The V call is TRBV7-2, the J call TRBJ2-5; 11 bases fit TRBD2. The CDR3 is made up of 16 amino acids. Germline V gives CDR1 SGHTA, CDR2 FQGNSA. V shed 1 base and J 5 bases; nucleotides not matched to a gene: 6. CDR3 nucleotides: TGTGCCAGCAGCTTAGGACTAGCGGGATTGTTGGAGACCCAGTACTTC. Its protein product is CASSLGLAGLLETQYF.

The chain combines TRBV28 with TRBJ1-1; D is unclear. V was trimmed by 6 bases and J by 1 base, leaving 9 bases between them. The CDR3 loop spans 13 amino acids. The germline gives CDR1 MDHEN, CDR2 SYDVKM. In DNA, the CDR3 is TGTGCCAGCAGATGGTCAGGGAACACTGAAGCTTTCTTT. Protein sequence: CASRWSGNTEAFF.

V usage is TRBV19 and J usage is TRBJ1-5, with D unresolved. The germline V gene has CDR1 LNHDA and CDR2 SQIVND (reference sequence). Trimming left V 4 bases short and J 4 bases short, with 11 bases between. The CDR3 covers 14 residues. CDR3 residues: CASSTSGGNQPQHF. In nucleotides, the CDR3 is TGTGCCAGTAGTACCTCCGGCGGTAATCAGCCCCAGCATTTT. Based on the CDR3 plus reference TRBV19 and TRBJ1-5, the full variable domain is DGGITQSPKYLFRKEGQNVTLSCEQNLNHDAMYWYRQDPGQGLRLIYYSQIVNDFQKGDIAEGYSVSREKKESFPLTVTSAQKNPTAFYLCASSTSGGNQPQHFGDGTRLSIL.

The chain uses TRBV9 and TRBJ2-2, with a weak D call TRBD2 (6 bases). CDR3 length equals 14 residues. Germline CDR1 and CDR2: SGDLS and YYNGEE. Trimming shortened V by 4 bases and J by 3 bases, and 10 bases separated the two germline ends. Written as DNA, the CDR3 is TGTGCCAGCAGCCCCTGGAGGGACACCGGGGAGCTGTTTTTT. The encoded protein is CASSPWRDTGELFF.

The chain uses TRBV9 and TRBJ1-2; 10 nucleotides align to TRBD1. This CDR3 region has 14 residues. V was pared by 0 bases and J by 9 bases, with 5 bases of the junction left unmatched. Germline V lookup: CDR1 SGDLS, CDR2 YYNGEE. CDR3 sequence (DNA): TGTGCCAGCAGCGTAGGGGACAGGGGTGGTAGCTACACCTTC. It yields the protein CASSVGDRGGSYTF.

The chain uses TRBV7-3 and TRBJ2-5, with TRBD2 identical over 15 bases. V lost 5 bases to trimming and J lost 4 bases; unmatched junction nucleotides: 5. This CDR3 contains 16 residues. Germline values: CDR1 SGHTA, CDR2 FQGTGA. CDR3 region: CASSTGLAGGTETQYF. The CDR3 DNA sequence: TGTGCCAGCAGCACGGGACTAGCGGGGGGAACAGAGACCCAGTACTTC. Full variable domain (outside the CDR3, taken from reference TRBV7-3 and TRBJ2-5): GAGVSQTPSNKVTEKGKYVELRCDPISGHTALYWYRQSLGQGPEFLIYFQGTGAADDSGLPNDRFFAVRPEGSVSTLKIQRTERGDSAVYLCASSTGLAGGTETQYFGPGTRLLVL.

The chain joins TRBV6-4 to TRBJ2-5; 9 bases are a match to TRBD1. CDR3 size: 18 residues. CDR1 MRHNA and CDR2 SNTAGT come from the germline V gene. The V gene end was trimmed by 6 bases and the J gene end by 2 bases; junction bases not matched to a gene: 16. CDR3 DNA: TGTGCCAGCAGGAAAAGGGGGGGGACAGGGAGGAGGCAAGAGACCCAGTACTTC. Its translation is CASRKRGGTGRRQETQYF.

In this sample, this clone turned up once. The chain links TRBV29-1 to TRBJ1-5; 7 positions agree with TRBD1. J lost 6 bases, V lost 7 bases, and 9 bases had no gene match. Germline V gives CDR1 SQVTM, CDR2 ANQGSEA. This CDR3 comprises 13 residues. This chain's CDR3 is CSAGTGVSQPQHF. The CDR3, as DNA: TGCAGCGCCGGCACAGGGGTCAGTCAGCCCCAGCATTTT.

The V call is TRBV11-2, the J call TRBJ1-1; D not certain. Trimming stripped 1 base from V and 3 bases from J, with 6 bases between. CDR3 length: 13 amino acids. Germline V gene sequence: CDR1 SGHAT, CDR2 FQNNGV. The CDR3 protein is CASSLAPDTEAFF. CDR3 nucleotides: TGTGCCAGCAGCTTAGCGCCGGACACTGAAGCTTTCTTT.

The rearrangement links TRBV7-6 to TRBJ2-4; tentative D call: TRBD1 (6 bases). The CDR3 totals 13 residues. The germline CDR1 and CDR2 sequences are SGHVS and FNYEAQ. Trimming removed 0 bases at V and 7 bases at J, with 7 bases between. The CDR3 reads CASSLAQGNIQYF. DNA for the CDR3: TGTGCCAGCAGCTTAGCGCAGGGGAACATTCAGTACTTC.

This clone was detected a few times. The chain joins TRBV6-1 to TRBJ2-1; D is possibly TRBD1 (6 bases). The germline V gene has CDR1 MNHNS and CDR2 SASEGT. The CDR3 consists of 14 residues. V was trimmed by 10 bases and J by 5 bases, leaving 18 bases between them. CDR3 residues: CATLPGHGNNEQFF. DNA of the CDR3: TGTGCCACCCTACCGGGACATGGTAACAATGAGCAGTTCTTC.

In its sample, this clone was seen once. The chain recombines TRBV10-2 with TRBJ2-7; 13 bases are a match to TRBD2. Germline trimming cut 2 bases from V and 6 bases from J; bases unmatched to any gene: 1. Germline loops: CDR1 WSHSY, CDR2 SAAADI. The CDR3 is made up of 14 amino acids. CDR3 amino acids: CASSEGLAGVEQYF. The CDR3 DNA sequence: TGCGCCAGCAGTGAGGGACTAGCGGGAGTCGAGCAGTACTTC.

The chain joins TRBV7-9 to TRBJ1-1, with D unresolved. Per the germline V gene, CDR1 is SEHNR and CDR2 is FQNEAQ (reference sequence). The length of the CDR3 is 15 residues. Trimming cost V 1 base and J 0 bases, with 9 bases left between them. The CDR3 here is CASSLGREMNTEAFF. As DNA, the CDR3 is TGTGCCAGCAGCTTAGGACGGGAAATGAACACTGAAGCTTTCTTT.

The genes are TRBV27 and TRBJ1-5; TRBD1 matches 9 bases. This CDR3 is built from 13 residues. After removal of 6 bases from V and 9 bases from J, the junction contained 6 bases not matched to a gene. Germline loops: CDR1 MNHEY, CDR2 SMNVEV (reference sequence). The CDR3 loop reads CASRMDRGRPQHF. The DNA of the CDR3 is TGTGCCAGCAGGATGGACAGGGGCCGGCCCCAGCATTTT.

J is TRBJ2-7 and V is TRBV7-2; 10 bases fit TRBD1. This CDR3 contains 17 residues. Germline trimming cut 3 bases from V and 3 bases from J; bases unmatched to any gene: 11. CDR1 and CDR2 from the germline V gene are SGHTA and FQGNSA. CDR3 sequence reads: CASSLTGGPPFVYEQYF. The CDR3 DNA reads as TGTGCCAGCAGCTTGACAGGGGGCCCCCCTTTTGTCTACGAGCAGTACTTC.

In this sample, this clone turned up once. The V gene is TRBV5-1, the J gene TRBJ1-2; 9 bases line up with TRBD1. Germline-derived CDR1 and CDR2 are SGHRS and YFSETQ. The CDR3 is made up of 19 amino acids. With 4 bases clipped from V and 2 bases from J, the junction kept 18 bases outside the gene matches. Here the CDR3 DNA reads TGCGCCAGCAGCCGAGCCACACAGGGGGCCCAACTCACAAACTATGGCTACACCTTC. Translation gives CASSRATQGAQLTNYGYTF. Complete variable domain (other parts from reference TRBV5-1 and TRBJ1-2): KAGVTQTPRYLIKTRGQQVTLSCSPISGHRSVSWYQQTPGQGLQFLFEYFSETQRNKGNFPGRFSGRQFSNSRSEMNVSTLELGDSALYLCASSRATQGAQLTNYGYTFGSGTRLTVV.

V and J are TRBV5-1 and TRBJ2-2, with 10 bases that match TRBD2. Germline V gives CDR1 SGHRS, CDR2 YFSETQ. The CDR3 totals 16 residues. Trimming took 2 bases from V and 4 from J; bases not matched to a gene: 5. CDR3 loop: CASSLSTSGFTGELFF. In nucleotides, the CDR3 is TGCGCCAGCAGCTTATCGACTAGCGGGTTCACCGGGGAGCTGTTTTTT.

This clone was counted a few times. V is TRBV5-6 and J is TRBJ2-1; 10 bases fit TRBD1. This CDR3 contains 17 residues. J was trimmed by 6 bases and V by 3 bases; bases with no gene match: 12. Germline-derived CDR1 and CDR2 are SGHDT and YYEEEE. The CDR3 is CASSSVSPGQGRNEQFF. The CDR3 DNA follows: TGTGCCAGCAGCTCCGTATCTCCGGGACAGGGGCGCAATGAGCAGTTCTTC.

V is TRBV5-1 and J is TRBJ1-2; TRBD1 might be the D (5 bases). The germline V and J ends were trimmed by 3 bases and 5 bases, with 11 bases remaining between them. The CDR3 has 13 residues. In germline, CDR1 is SGHRS, CDR2 YFSETQ. CDR3 amino acids: CASSWRDGYGYTF. In nucleotides, the CDR3 is TGCGCCAGCAGCTGGAGGGACGGTTATGGCTACACCTTC.

The rearrangement joins TRBV6-6 to TRBJ2-3; TRBD1 matches at 9 bases. The junction had 1 base not matched to a gene; V was cut back by 0 bases and J by 6 bases. The CDR3 loop spans 14 amino acids. CDR1 is MNHNY and CDR2 is SVGAGI in the germline V gene (reference sequence). The CDR3 coding sequence is TGTGCCAGCAGTTACTCAGGACAGGGGGATACGCAGTATTTT. It specifies CASSYSGQGDTQYF.